This T cell receptor beta chain was recorded in a study of T cell responses to AZD1222 COVID-19 vaccine. Regarding the study as a whole: Rises in breadth and depth of Spike-specific TCRs came after two AZD1222 doses.

TCRdb keeps only in-frame clones here, not all; method: immunoSEQ multiplex PCR. The sample yields roughly 140,000 clones, 85% to 95% seen once. With respect to this clone: Its matching antigen is unknown.

Germline V CDR1 and CDR2: ENHRY, SYGVKD. Trimming shortened V by 6 bases and J by 0 bases, and 11 bases separated the two germline ends. The CDR3 extends over 14 amino acids. The receptor comes from an adult who received the AZD1222 COVID-19 vaccine. This specimen was peripheral blood, taken 28 days after the second AZD1222 dose. The chain uses TRBV10-3 and TRBJ1-1; no clear D. The CDR3 sequence: CAIRTGNMNTEAFF. DNA for the CDR3: TGTGCCATCAGAACGGGGAACATGAACACTGAAGCTTTCTTT.